This TCR beta chain was sequenced in a study of cytomegalovirus exposure and HLA in healthy donors. The PCR was carried out with 60 Vbeta primers and 13 Jbeta primers. Profiled with immunoSEQ multiplex PCR; TCRdb holds only in-frame clones, not every one. The sample lists about 50,000 clones; about 82% were seen once. This CDR3 comprises 13 residues. Between the trimmed V and J ends, which lost 6 bases and 2 bases, there was a span of 10 bases. Germline loops: CDR1 MNHEY, CDR2 SVGAGI. The chain couples TRBV6-5 to TRBJ1-2; D gene uncertain. This clonotype was obtained from a young man in good health and CMV-seronegative. Sequencing input: PBMCs. DNA for the CDR3: TGTGCCAGCAGCGCTGACAAAAACTATGGCTACACCTTC. This encodes CASSADKNYGYTF.